The clone carrying this TCR beta chain was detected ten times or more. Antigen unknown. The data belong to a study of T cells in Graves' hyperthyroidism and ophthalmopathy. Across the whole study: Peripheral blood collection took place at initial diagnosis, before any treatment.

Trimming stripped 1 base from V and 8 bases from J, with 11 bases between. The CDR3 covers 14 residues. Germline loops: CDR1 SGHAT, CDR2 FQNNGV. RNA transcripts gave rise to amplified TCR beta CDR3 regions. In the first-round RT-PCR of the TCR CDR3, the HTBI primer set was used. TCRdb analysed the multiplex PCR reads with MiXCR anew, one entry per CDR3 protein. Of 350,000 to 400,000 distinct CDR3 sequences in the sample, roughly 14% are singletons; the top ten hold roughly 9.6%. Out of approximately 10 ml of fresh peripheral blood came the PBMCs. Study-level findings and limits: Ophthalmopathy got predicted by the model a median approximately 6.3 months before its onset.

This TCR was sampled from a woman aged 60-70 years with Graves' hyperthyroidism. The gene calls are TRBV11-2 and TRBJ1-4; perhaps TRBD1 as D (6 bases). Specimen: blood. For the CDR3, the DNA is TGTGCCAGCAGCTTAGGGGGGGCTTGGGAAAAACTGTTTTTT. This gives the protein CASSLGGAWEKLFF.